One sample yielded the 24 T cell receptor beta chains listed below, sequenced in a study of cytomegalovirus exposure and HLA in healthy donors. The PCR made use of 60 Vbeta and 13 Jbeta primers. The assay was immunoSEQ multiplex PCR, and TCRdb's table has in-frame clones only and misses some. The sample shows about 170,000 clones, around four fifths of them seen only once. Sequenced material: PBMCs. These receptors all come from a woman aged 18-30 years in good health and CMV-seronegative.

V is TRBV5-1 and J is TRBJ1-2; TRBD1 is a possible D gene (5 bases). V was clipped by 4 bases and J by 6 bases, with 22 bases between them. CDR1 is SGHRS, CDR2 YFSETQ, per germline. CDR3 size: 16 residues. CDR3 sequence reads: CASSTSDRLSKNGYTF. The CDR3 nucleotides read TGCGCCAGCAGCACTTCCGACAGACTCAGCAAGAATGGCTACACCTTC. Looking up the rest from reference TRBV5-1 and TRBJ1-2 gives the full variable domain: KAGVTQTPRYLIKTRGQQVTLSCSPISGHRSVSWYQQTPGQGLQFLFEYFSETQRNKGNFPGRFSGRQFSNSRSEMNVSTLELGDSALYLCASSTSDRLSKNGYTFGSGTRLTVV.

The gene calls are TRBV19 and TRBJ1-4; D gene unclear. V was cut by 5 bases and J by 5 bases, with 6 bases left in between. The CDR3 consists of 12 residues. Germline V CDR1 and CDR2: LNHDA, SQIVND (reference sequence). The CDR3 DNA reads TGTGCCAGTAGTCAAGAGAATGAAAAACTGTTTTTT. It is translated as CASSQENEKLFF.

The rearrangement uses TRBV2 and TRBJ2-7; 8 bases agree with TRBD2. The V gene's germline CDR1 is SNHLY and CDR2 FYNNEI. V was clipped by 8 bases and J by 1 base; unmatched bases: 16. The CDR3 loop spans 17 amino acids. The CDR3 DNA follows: TGTGCCAGCGGCGTTGGCAGGGGAACTAGCGGTTCCTACGAGCAGTACTTC. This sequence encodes CASGVGRGTSGSYEQYF.

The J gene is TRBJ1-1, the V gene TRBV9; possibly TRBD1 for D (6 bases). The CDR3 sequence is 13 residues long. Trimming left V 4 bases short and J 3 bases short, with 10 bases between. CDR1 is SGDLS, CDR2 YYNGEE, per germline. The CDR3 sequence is CASSLQGYTEAFF. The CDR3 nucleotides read TGTGCCAGCAGCTTACAGGGCTACACTGAAGCTTTCTTT.

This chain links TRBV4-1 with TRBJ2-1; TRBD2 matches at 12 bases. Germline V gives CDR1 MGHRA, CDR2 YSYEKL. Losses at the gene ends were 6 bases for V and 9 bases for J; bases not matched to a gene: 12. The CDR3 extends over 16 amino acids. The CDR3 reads CASRQTLAGGFSEQFF. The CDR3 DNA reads TGCGCCAGCAGACAAACACTAGCGGGAGGATTCAGTGAGCAGTTCTTC.

CDR3 loop: CASSPLHTGELFF. The CDR3, as DNA: TGTGCCAGCAGCCCACTCCACACCGGGGAGCTGTTTTTT. This chain uses TRBV7-9 with TRBJ2-2; D remains ambiguous. The V gene lost 5 bases and the J gene lost 3 bases, with 7 bases spanning the gap. This CDR3 is 13 amino acids long. Germline V lookup: CDR1 SEHNR, CDR2 FQNEAQ (reference sequence). The full variable domain, rest sourced from reference TRBV7-9 and TRBJ2-2, is DTGVSQNPRHKITKRGQNVTFRCDPISEHNRLYWYRQTLGQGPEFLTYFQNEAQLEKSRLLSDRFSAERPKGSFSTLEIQRTEQGDSAMYLCASSPLHTGELFFGEGSRLTVL.

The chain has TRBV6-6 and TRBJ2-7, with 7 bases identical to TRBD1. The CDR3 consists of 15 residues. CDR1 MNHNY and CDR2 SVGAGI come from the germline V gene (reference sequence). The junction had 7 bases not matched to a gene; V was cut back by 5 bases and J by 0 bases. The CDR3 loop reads CASSQDRDSSYEQYF. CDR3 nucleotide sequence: TGTGCCAGCAGTCAAGACCGGGACAGCTCCTACGAGCAGTACTTC.

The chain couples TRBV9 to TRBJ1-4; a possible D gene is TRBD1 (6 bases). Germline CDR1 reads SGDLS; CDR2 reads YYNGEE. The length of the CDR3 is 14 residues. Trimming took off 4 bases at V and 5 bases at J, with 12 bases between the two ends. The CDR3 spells CASSPGGGNEKLFF. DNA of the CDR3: TGTGCCAGCAGCCCCGGGGGGGGCAATGAAAAACTGTTTTTT.

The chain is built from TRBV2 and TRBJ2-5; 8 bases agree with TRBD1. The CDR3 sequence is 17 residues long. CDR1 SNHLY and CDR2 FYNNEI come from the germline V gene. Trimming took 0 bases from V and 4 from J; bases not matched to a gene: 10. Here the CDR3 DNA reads TGTGCCAGCAGTGAAGCCCATCGGGGACAGGCAACAGAGACCCAGTACTTC. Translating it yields CASSEAHRGQATETQYF.

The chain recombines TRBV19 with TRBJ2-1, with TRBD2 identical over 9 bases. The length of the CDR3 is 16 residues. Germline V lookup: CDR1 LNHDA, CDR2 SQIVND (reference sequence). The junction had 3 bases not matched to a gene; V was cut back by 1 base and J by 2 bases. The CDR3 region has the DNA TGTGCCAGTAGTATAGTCCCTAGCGGGACCTACAATGAGCAGTTCTTC. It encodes CASSIVPSGTYNEQFF.

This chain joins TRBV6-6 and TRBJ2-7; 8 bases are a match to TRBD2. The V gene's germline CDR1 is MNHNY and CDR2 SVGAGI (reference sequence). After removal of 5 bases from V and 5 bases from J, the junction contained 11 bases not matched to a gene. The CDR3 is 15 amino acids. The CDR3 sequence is CASSIISGVAHEQYF. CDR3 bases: TGTGCCAGCAGTATAATTAGCGGGGTTGCCCACGAGCAGTACTTC.

In nucleotides, the CDR3 is TGTGCCAGTGGGGAGGGACAGGACCGCATGAACACTGAAGCTTTCTTT. Translation: CASGEGQDRMNTEAFF. This chain joins TRBV19 and TRBJ1-1, with TRBD1 identical over 8 bases. Germline CDR1 LNHDA, CDR2 SQIVND (reference sequence). This CDR3 is built from 16 residues. V shed 8 bases and J 0 bases; nucleotides not matched to a gene: 11.

CDR3 sequence reads: CASSGISGPYNEQFF. The DNA of the CDR3 is TGTGCCAGCAGCGGGATTAGCGGACCCTACAATGAGCAGTTCTTC. The chain has TRBV9 and TRBJ2-1; possibly TRBD2 for D (6 bases). This CDR3 has 15 amino acids. Germline-derived CDR1 and CDR2 are SGDLS and YYNGEE. Trimming took off 3 bases at V and 2 bases at J, with 12 bases between the two ends.

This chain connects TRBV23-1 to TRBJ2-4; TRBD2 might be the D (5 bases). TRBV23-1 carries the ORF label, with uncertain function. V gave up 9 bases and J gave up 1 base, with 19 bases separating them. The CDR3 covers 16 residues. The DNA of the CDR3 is TGCGCCAGTAATCGGGATCGGGGAACGGCCAAAAACATTCAGTACTTC. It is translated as CASNRDRGTAKNIQYF.

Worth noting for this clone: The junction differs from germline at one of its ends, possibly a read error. CDR3: CASSFLDTSYEQYF. The CDR3 DNA follows: TGTGCCAGCAGTTTCCTTGACACGTCCTACGAACAGTACTTC. The chain employs TRBV6-6 and TRBJ2-7; no clear D. The CDR3 consists of 14 residues. Germline loops: CDR1 MNHNY, CDR2 SVGAGI (reference sequence).

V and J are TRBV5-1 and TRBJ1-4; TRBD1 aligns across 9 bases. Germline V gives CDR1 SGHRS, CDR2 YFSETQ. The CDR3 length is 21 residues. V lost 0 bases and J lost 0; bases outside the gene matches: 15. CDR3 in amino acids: CASSLESGTGLLFPTNEKLFF. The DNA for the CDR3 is TGCGCCAGCAGCTTGGAGTCCGGGACAGGGCTTCTCTTTCCAACTAATGAAAAACTGTTTTTT.

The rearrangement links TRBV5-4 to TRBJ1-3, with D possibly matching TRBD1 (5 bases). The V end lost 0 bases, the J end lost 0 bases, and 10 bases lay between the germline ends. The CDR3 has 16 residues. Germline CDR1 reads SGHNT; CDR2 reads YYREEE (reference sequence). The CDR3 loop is CASSLAGDDSGNTIYF. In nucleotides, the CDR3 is TGTGCCAGCAGCTTGGCGGGGGACGACTCTGGAAACACCATATATTTT.

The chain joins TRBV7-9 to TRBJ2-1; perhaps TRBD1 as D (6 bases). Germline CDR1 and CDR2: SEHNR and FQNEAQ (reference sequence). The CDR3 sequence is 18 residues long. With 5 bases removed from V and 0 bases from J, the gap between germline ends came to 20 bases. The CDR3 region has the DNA TGTGCCAGCAGCCAGGGGACACTGACAGCTTTCTCCTACAATGAGCAGTTCTTC. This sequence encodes CASSQGTLTAFSYNEQFF.

As DNA, the CDR3 is TGTGCCAGCCTACCGGGACTAGCGGGAGGATCGAACACCGGGGAGCTGTTTTTT. This encodes CASLPGLAGGSNTGELFF. The chain employs TRBV19 and TRBJ2-2; TRBD2 aligns across 15 bases. The CDR3 consists of 18 residues. V gave up 9 bases and J gave up 0 bases; unmatched junction bases: 8. Per the germline V gene, CDR1 is LNHDA and CDR2 is SQIVND (reference sequence).

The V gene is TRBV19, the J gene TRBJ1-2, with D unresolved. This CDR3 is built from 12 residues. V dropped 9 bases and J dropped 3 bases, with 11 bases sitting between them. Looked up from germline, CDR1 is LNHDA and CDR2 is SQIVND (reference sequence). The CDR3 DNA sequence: TGTGCCAGCCCACTACGAGACTATGGCTACACCTTC. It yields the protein CASPLRDYGYTF.

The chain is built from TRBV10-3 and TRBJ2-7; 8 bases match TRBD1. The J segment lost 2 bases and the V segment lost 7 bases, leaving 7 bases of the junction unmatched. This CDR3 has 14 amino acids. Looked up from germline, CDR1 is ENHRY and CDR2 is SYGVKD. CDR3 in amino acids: CAITRTGSPYEQYF. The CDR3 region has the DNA TGTGCCATCACCCGGACAGGGTCCCCCTACGAGCAGTACTTC.

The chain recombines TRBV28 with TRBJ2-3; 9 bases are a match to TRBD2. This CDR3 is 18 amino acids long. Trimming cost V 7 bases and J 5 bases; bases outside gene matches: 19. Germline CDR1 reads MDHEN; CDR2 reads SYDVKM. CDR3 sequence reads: CASNPPVAGSGGRDTQYF. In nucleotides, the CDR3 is TGTGCCAGCAACCCACCGGTGGCAGGGAGCGGGGGGAGAGATACGCAGTATTTT. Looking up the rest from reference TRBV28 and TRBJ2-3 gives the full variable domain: DVKVTQSSRYLVKRTGEKVFLECVQDMDHENMFWYRQDPGLGLRLIYFSYDVKMKEKGDIPEGYSVSREKKERFSLILESASTNQTSMYLCASNPPVAGSGGRDTQYFGPGTRLTVL.

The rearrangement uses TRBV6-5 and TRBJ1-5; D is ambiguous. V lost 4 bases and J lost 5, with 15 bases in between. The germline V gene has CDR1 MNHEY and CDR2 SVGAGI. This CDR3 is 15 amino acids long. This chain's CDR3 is CASSFPGRLYQPQHF. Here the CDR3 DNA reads TGTGCCAGCAGTTTCCCGGGAAGGCTTTATCAGCCCCAGCATTTT.

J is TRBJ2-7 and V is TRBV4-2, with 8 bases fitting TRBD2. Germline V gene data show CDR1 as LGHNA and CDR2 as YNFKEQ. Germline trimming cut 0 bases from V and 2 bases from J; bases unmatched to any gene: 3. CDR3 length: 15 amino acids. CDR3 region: CASSQETSVPYEQYF. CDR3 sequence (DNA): TGTGCCAGCAGCCAAGAGACTAGCGTTCCCTACGAGCAGTACTTC.